The T cell receptor beta chain under discussion was sequenced for a study of T cells expressing NK-cell markers. Study information: Sequenced donors, eight in total, included seven who were HCMV-seropositive and one who was seronegative. Broader study findings: The study found dominant NKG2C+ clonotypes at 1.0-7.0% of CD8+ T cells in over 5 donors.

CDR3 length: 13 residues. Germline CDR1 reads SGHVS; CDR2 reads FQNEAQ. What made the TCR beta cDNA was 5'RACE template switching with UMIs. TCRdb re-called the 5' RACE reads and catalogs CDR3 proteins one per entry, DNA excluded. Its clone listing holds about 150,000 distinct CDR3 sequences. A note on this clonotype: Antigen unknown.

The receptor was isolated from a woman between 45 and 65 years old in good health. Sequencing was performed on blood T cells: a sorted CD56 or NKG2C T cell subset, CD4+ or CD8+ T cells, or bulk PBMC T cells (not recorded which). The gene calls are TRBV7-8 and TRBJ1-2; no DNA is available, so the TRBD1 call from TCRdb remains unchecked. CDR3 amino acids: CASSSGPPPEDTF.